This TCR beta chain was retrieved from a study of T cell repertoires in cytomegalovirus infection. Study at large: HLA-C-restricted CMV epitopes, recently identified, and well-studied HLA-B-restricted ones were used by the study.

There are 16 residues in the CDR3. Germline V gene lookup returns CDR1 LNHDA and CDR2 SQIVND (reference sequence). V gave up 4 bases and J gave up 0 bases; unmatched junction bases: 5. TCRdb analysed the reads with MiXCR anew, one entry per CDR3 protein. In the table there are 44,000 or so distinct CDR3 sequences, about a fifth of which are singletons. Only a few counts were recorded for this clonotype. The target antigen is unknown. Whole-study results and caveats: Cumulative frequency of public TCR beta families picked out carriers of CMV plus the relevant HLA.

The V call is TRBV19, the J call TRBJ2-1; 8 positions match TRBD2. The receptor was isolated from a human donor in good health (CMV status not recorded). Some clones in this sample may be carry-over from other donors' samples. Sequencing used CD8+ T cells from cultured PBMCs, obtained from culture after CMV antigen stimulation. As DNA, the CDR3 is TGTGCCAGTAGTACAACTAGCGGCAGCTCCTACAATGAGCAGTTCTTC. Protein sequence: CASSTTSGSSYNEQFF.